This passage covers 25 T cell receptor beta chains from one sample sequenced in a study of OX40 agonist ivuxolimab in advanced cancers. Assay used: immunoSEQ multiplex PCR; TCRdb lists only in-frame clones, some missing. In the table there are about 7,000 clones, approximately 80% of which are singletons. This material consisted of CD4+ or CD8+ T cells sorted from blood, taken in a trial of the OX40 agonist ivuxolimab. Every receptor here comes from an adult with an advanced solid tumor such as melanoma, head and neck, liver or kidney cancer.

This clone was counted between two and nine times. The V gene is TRBV30, the J gene TRBJ1-1, with TRBD1 identical over 8 bases. After removal of 5 bases from V and 1 base from J, the junction contained 12 bases not matched to a gene. Germline lookup yields CDR1 GTSNPN and CDR2 SVGIG (reference sequence). CDR3 length: 16 amino acids. DNA of the CDR3: TGTGCCTGGCGGCCCCCCGCGGGGACAGGGAACACTGAAGCTTTCTTT. As protein: CAWRPPAGTGNTEAFF.

The V and J genes are TRBV9 and TRBJ1-5; no clear D gene. Germline CDR1 and CDR2: SGDLS and YYNGEE. V lost 0 bases and J 8 bases, leaving 12 bases between the germline ends. The CDR3 sequence is 14 residues long. CDR3 DNA sequence: TGTGCCAGCAGCGTAGAGCCGGGTCTAAAGCCCCAGCATTTT. Its translation is CASSVEPGLKPQHF. Full variable domain (outside the CDR3, taken from reference TRBV9 and TRBJ1-5): DSGVTQTPKHLITATGQRVTLRCSPRSGDLSVYWYQQSLDQGLQFLIQYYNGEERAKGNILERFSAQQFPDLHSELNLSSLELGDSALYFCASSVEPGLKPQHFGDGTRLSIL.

This sequence joins TRBV30 and TRBJ1-1, with TRBD1 matching 10 bases. The CDR3 has 14 residues. J was trimmed by 3 bases and V by 3 bases; bases with no gene match: 4. CDR1 and CDR2 from the germline V gene are GTSNPN and SVGIG (reference sequence). Here the CDR3 DNA reads TGTGCCTGGAGCCCCGGGACAGGGGACACTGAAGCTTTCTTT. It specifies CAWSPGTGDTEAFF.

The V call is TRBV7-3, the J call TRBJ2-3; D is undetermined. CDR3 length: 12 amino acids. V was shortened by 5 bases and J by 5 bases, with 8 bases between the two germline ends. Germline V gene lookup returns CDR1 SGHTA and CDR2 FQGTGA. The CDR3 nucleotides are TGTGCCAGCAGCCAATATAGAGATACGCAGTATTTT. It yields the protein CASSQYRDTQYF.

This chain joins TRBV9 and TRBJ2-2, with TRBD2 matching over 8 bases. V was clipped by 0 bases and J by 7 bases; unmatched bases: 5. Per germline, CDR1 SGDLS and CDR2 YYNGEE. This CDR3 contains 15 residues. Written as DNA, the CDR3 is TGTGCCAGCAGCGTAGCACTAGCGGAACACGGGGAGCTGTTTTTT. This sequence encodes CASSVALAEHGELFF. The whole variable domain, remainder taken from reference TRBV9 and TRBJ2-2, is DSGVTQTPKHLITATGQRVTLRCSPRSGDLSVYWYQQSLDQGLQFLIQYYNGEERAKGNILERFSAQQFPDLHSELNLSSLELGDSALYFCASSVALAEHGELFFGEGSRLTVL.

The chain employs TRBV5-1 and TRBJ2-5; TRBD2 matches at 9 bases. Germline V gene sequence: CDR1 SGHRS, CDR2 YFSETQ. The CDR3 extends over 16 amino acids. V was pared by 3 bases and J by 2 bases, with 8 bases of the junction left unmatched. This CDR3 is CASSSRLAEKQETQYF. The CDR3 DNA sequence: TGCGCCAGCAGCTCCAGACTAGCGGAAAAACAAGAGACCCAGTACTTC.

On this clone itself: The germline gene is not matched at one end of the junction; a read error may be the cause. The rearrangement joins TRBV27 to TRBJ2-1; D perhaps matches TRBD2 (6 bases). This CDR3 spans 14 amino acids. The germline CDR1 and CDR2 sequences are MNHEY and SMNVEV (reference sequence). CDR3 DNA sequence: TGTGCCAGCAGTTTGTGGGACTCCGACAATGAGCAGTTCTTC. This gives the protein CASSLWDSDNEQFF.

This chain connects TRBV6-4 to TRBJ2-1, with a tentative D call TRBD1 (5 bases). The CDR3 extends over 14 amino acids. V lost 0 bases, J lost 5 bases, and 8 bases lay in between. The V gene's germline CDR1 is MRHNA and CDR2 SNTAGT. The CDR3 DNA sequence: TGTGCCAGCAGTGACTCGACAGAAGACAATGAGCAGTTCTTC. It is translated as CASSDSTEDNEQFF.

The J gene is TRBJ2-2, the V gene TRBV5-1; no firm D call. The CDR3 covers 16 residues. Germline values: CDR1 SGHRS, CDR2 YFSETQ. V was clipped by 0 bases and J by 1 base, with 10 bases between them. As DNA, the CDR3 is TGCGCCAGCAGCTTGGGAGAGACGTTGAACACCGGGGAGCTGTTTTTT. It yields the protein CASSLGETLNTGELFF.

This clone was found a few times. V usage is TRBV5-4 and J usage is TRBJ2-1; D is ambiguous. With 2 bases removed from V and 9 bases from J, the gap between germline ends came to 6 bases. The CDR3 has 11 amino acids. Per germline, CDR1 SGHNT and CDR2 YYREEE (reference sequence). In nucleotides, the CDR3 is TGTGCCAGCAGCTTTTCAGTTGAGCAGTTCTTC. Protein product: CASSFSVEQFF.

The genes are TRBV9 and TRBJ2-7; possible D gene TRBD2, 5 bases. CDR1 is SGDLS, CDR2 YYNGEE, per germline. The CDR3 runs 13 residues. V lost 3 bases and J 3 bases, leaving 10 bases between the germline ends. The CDR3 protein is CASSDGGFYEQYF. CDR3 nucleotides: TGTGCCAGCAGCGACGGAGGTTTCTACGAGCAGTACTTC.

The chain's CDR3 is CASSFRTGSSGYTF. The DNA of the CDR3 is TGTGCCAGCAGCTTCCGCACGGGAAGCTCTGGCTACACCTTC. The chain is built from TRBV5-4 and TRBJ1-2; no firm D call. V lost 2 bases and J 7 bases, leaving 15 bases between the germline ends. CDR3 length equals 14 residues. Germline V gene lookup returns CDR1 SGHNT and CDR2 YYREEE (reference sequence).

The chain links TRBV4-1 to TRBJ2-7, with no clear D. The CDR3 spans 13 residues. Trimming took off 4 bases at V and 3 bases at J, with 10 bases between the two ends. CDR1 is MGHRA, CDR2 YSYEKL, per germline. CDR3 in amino acids: CASSPDPFYEQYF. The CDR3 DNA follows: TGCGCCAGCAGCCCTGACCCTTTCTACGAGCAGTACTTC.

The chain combines TRBV28 with TRBJ1-1; D gene ambiguous. Trimming pared 3 bases from V and 2 bases from J, leaving 16 bases between. Germline V gene data show CDR1 as MDHEN and CDR2 as SYDVKM. CDR3 size: 16 residues. The CDR3 sequence: CASSFPLVEDNTEAFF. CDR3 sequence (DNA): TGTGCCAGCAGTTTCCCTCTTGTGGAGGACAACACTGAAGCTTTCTTT.

This chain joins TRBV7-8 and TRBJ2-7; maybe TRBD1 (6 bases). V was shortened by 4 bases and J by 2 bases, with 9 bases between the two germline ends. Germline CDR1 and CDR2: SGHVS and FQNEAQ. This CDR3 has 13 amino acids. For the CDR3, the DNA is TGTGCCAGCAGCTATAGGACAGCCTACGAGCAGTACTTC. Protein product: CASSYRTAYEQYF.

This chain uses TRBV7-6 with TRBJ2-3, with D uncertain. In germline, CDR1 is SGHVS, CDR2 FNYEAQ. V lost 3 bases and J lost 2, with 12 bases in between. The CDR3 is 15 residues long. The CDR3: CASSFRGAPTDTQYF. In nucleotides, the CDR3 is TGTGCCAGCAGCTTTCGAGGCGCCCCCACAGATACGCAGTATTTT.

V is TRBV15 and J is TRBJ2-1; D perhaps matches TRBD1 (5 bases). Germline-derived CDR1 and CDR2 are LNHNV and YYDKDF (reference sequence). The CDR3 is 16 amino acids. Trimming cost V 6 bases and J 4 bases, with 19 bases left between them. The CDR3 DNA sequence: TGTGCCACCAGGAGGTGGGGCGAGCCCGTTTACAATGAGCAGTTCTTC. It specifies CATRRWGEPVYNEQFF.

V is TRBV30 and J is TRBJ1-6; the D is unclear. CDR1 and CDR2 from the germline V gene are GTSNPN and SVGIG (reference sequence). The CDR3 contains 13 residues. V was pared by 2 bases and J by 8 bases, with 10 bases between. CDR3: CAWSSLLDSPLHF. The CDR3 coding sequence is TGTGCCTGGAGTTCGTTATTGGATTCACCCCTCCACTTT.

The genes are TRBV19 and TRBJ2-1; 7 bases align to TRBD2. The CDR3 totals 16 residues. Germline values: CDR1 LNHDA, CDR2 SQIVND (reference sequence). The ends lost 4 bases at V and 3 bases at J; junction bases unmatched: 9. In DNA, the CDR3 is TGTGCCAGTAGTACTGGGGAGGGACTCTTCTACAATGAGCAGTTCTTC. Translating gives CASSTGEGLFYNEQFF.

As DNA, the CDR3 is TGTGCCAGCAGCTTACAAGGGAATGAGCAGTTCTTC. Its translation is CASSLQGNEQFF. This chain connects TRBV7-3 to TRBJ2-1; D not certain. Trimming took off 2 bases at V and 7 bases at J, with 6 bases between the two ends. Germline CDR1 is SGHTA and CDR2 is FQGTGA. The length of the CDR3 is 12 residues.

This clone has a single count. The chain links TRBV25-1 to TRBJ2-1; the D gene is possibly TRBD1 (6 bases). The CDR3 contains 15 residues. CDR1 MGHDK and CDR2 SYGVNS come from the germline V gene. The V end lost 2 bases, the J end lost 5 bases, and 13 bases lay between the germline ends. CDR3 sequence: CASSETATGDNEQFF. The CDR3 region has the DNA TGTGCCAGCAGTGAAACGGCGACAGGAGACAATGAGCAGTTCTTC.

This chain joins TRBV6-5 and TRBJ2-1; possible D gene TRBD2, 5 bases. The germline CDR1 and CDR2 sequences are MNHEY and SVGAGI. The V gene lost 1 base and the J gene lost 3 bases, with 10 bases spanning the gap. CDR3 length equals 15 residues. In nucleotides, the CDR3 is TGTGCCAGCAGTTACTTGGGGAGCCACTACAATGAGCAGTTCTTC. Its translation: CASSYLGSHYNEQFF.

This chain connects TRBV27 to TRBJ1-2; 8 bases agree with TRBD1. V lost 5 bases and J lost 3; bases outside the gene matches: 2. The CDR3 is 13 residues long. The germline V gene encodes CDR1 MNHEY and CDR2 SMNVEV (reference sequence). DNA for the CDR3: TGTGCCAGCAGTCTGACAGGGGACTATGGCTACACCTTC. Amino acid sequence: CASSLTGDYGYTF.

V gene TRBV4-1 combines with J gene TRBJ2-7; D possibly corresponds to TRBD2 (6 bases). This CDR3 region has 16 residues. The germline V and J ends were trimmed by 0 bases and 3 bases, with 15 bases remaining between them. Per germline, CDR1 MGHRA and CDR2 YSYEKL. This CDR3 is CASSQDGSGRNYEQYF. The CDR3 DNA follows: TGCGCCAGCAGCCAAGATGGGTCAGGGAGGAACTACGAGCAGTACTTC.

The rearrangement joins TRBV28 to TRBJ2-7, with no clear D. Germline-derived CDR1 and CDR2 are MDHEN and SYDVKM. Deletions cut 2 bases from V and 7 bases from J, with 9 bases between. The CDR3 sequence is 12 residues long. In DNA, the CDR3 is TGTGCCAGCAGTTTACGACTGTTGGAGCAGTACTTC. Amino acid sequence: CASSLRLLEQYF.